This is a list of T cell receptor beta chains from one sample in a study of T cell repertoires in cytomegalovirus infection. The antigens of these receptors remain unknown. TCRdb reprocessed the reads with MiXCR, giving one entry per CDR3 protein. Among about 890,000 distinct CDR3 sequences listed, around a third were seen once. The material was cultured CD8+ T cells from PBMCs, obtained from culture after CMV antigen stimulation. Receptors originate from a human donor in good health (CMV status not recorded). Some clones in this sample may be carry-over from other donors' samples. Both conserved end residues are part of each CDR3. Each record gives: D gene, J gene, clone size, V gene, CDR3 protein, CDR3 DNA. D genes are given only for firm matches. Not all rows give a size; the values are once, few, many and, for expanded clones, a class.

NA TRBJ2-1 NA TRBV27 CASRGRENEQFF TGTGCCAGCAGGGGCCGGGAGAATGAGCAGTTCTTC
NA TRBJ1-5 many TRBV10-3 CAISESTVSNQPQHF TGTGCCATCAGTGAGTCAACAGTTAGCAATCAGCCCCAGCATTTT
NA TRBJ2-3 NA TRBV6-2/TRBV6-3 CASSEGHRFTDTQYF TGTGCCAGCAGTGAGGGACACCGATTCACAGATACGCAGTATTTT
NA TRBJ1-5 NA TRBV19 CASSIMGVGQPQHF TGTGCCAGTAGTATTATGGGGGTCGGTCAGCCCCAGCATTTT
TRBD2 TRBJ2-3 many TRBV7-2 CASSLPASGGDVEDTQYF TGTGCCAGCAGCTTACCCGCTAGCGGGGGGGATGTTGAAGATACGCAGTATTTT
NA TRBJ1-1 many TRBV5-1 CASSLGDGNTEAFF TGTGCCAGCAGTTTAGGGGACGGGAACACTGAAGCTTTCTTT
NA TRBJ1-1 few TRBV12-3/TRBV12-4 CASSLNNGNTEAFF TGTGCCAGCAGTTTAAACAACGGGAACACTGAAGCTTTCTTT
TRBD1 TRBJ2-1 NA TRBV6-1 CASSALGRDRDNEQFF TGTGCCAGCAGTGCCCTGGGCCGGGACAGGGACAATGAGCAGTTCTTC
TRBD1 TRBJ2-5 few TRBV7-9 CASSSNRGETQYF TGTGCCAGCAGCTCCAACAGGGGTGAGACCCAGTACTTC
NA TRBJ1-4 few TRBV7-9 CASHTPATNEKLFF TGTGCCAGCCATACTCCGGCAACTAATGAAAAACTGTTTTTT
TRBD1 TRBJ2-1 many TRBV7-2 CASSFDRVIHNEQFF TGTGCCAGCAGTTTTGACAGGGTAATCCACAATGAGCAGTTCTTC
NA TRBJ2-3 NA TRBV4-1 CASSQELPRDTQYF TGCGCCAGCAGCCAAGAGCTCCCACGGGATACGCAGTATTTT
NA TRBJ2-5 NA TRBV7-6 CASSLTDRQETQYF TGTGCCAGCAGCTTAACGGACCGTCAAGAGACCCAGTACTTC
NA TRBJ1-1 few TRBV28 CASSFVTEEAFF TGTGCCAGCAGTTTCGTTACAGAAGAAGCTTTCTTT
TRBD2 TRBJ2-5 NA TRBV13 CASSSTSGGYQETQYF TGTGCCAGCAGCTCGACTAGCGGGGGGTACCAAGAGACCCAGTACTTC
TRBD1 TRBJ2-1 many TRBV12-3/TRBV12-4 CASSWTGGRGNEQFF TGTGCCAGCAGTTGGACAGGGGGTCGGGGCAATGAGCAGTTCTTC
NA TRBJ1-1 NA TRBV6-1 CASSEWNHNTEAFF TGTGCCAGCAGTGAATGGAACCATAACACTGAAGCTTTCTTT
NA TRBJ1-5 NA TRBV19 CASSIWDGYNQPQHF TGTGCCAGTAGTATATGGGACGGGTACAATCAGCCCCAGCATTTT
NA TRBJ2-7 few TRBV5-4 CASSEASGNYEQYF TGTGCCAGCAGCGAGGCGTCGGGCAACTACGAGCAGTACTTC
NA TRBJ2-2 NA TRBV6-1 CASSPWMGTGELFF TGTGCCAGCAGTCCATGGATGGGAACCGGGGAGCTGTTTTTT
NA TRBJ2-1 few TRBV7-9 CASSLVGTNDRNEQFF TGTGCCAGCAGCTTAGTTGGCACCAACGACCGCAATGAGCAGTTCTTC
NA TRBJ2-2 few TRBV10-2 CATNLNTGELFF TGCGCCACAAACCTGAACACCGGGGAGCTGTTTTTT
TRBD2 TRBJ2-2 few TRBV7-6 CASSLASGGPGELFF TGTGCCAGCAGCTTAGCTTCGGGGGGGCCCGGGGAGCTGTTTTTT
TRBD1 TRBJ2-2 few TRBV28 CASSYGTENTGELFF TGTGCCAGCAGTTATGGGACAGAGAACACCGGGGAGCTGTTTTTT
TRBD1 TRBJ2-1 many TRBV7-8 CASSLDRGFYNEQFF TGTGCCAGCAGCCTGGACAGGGGATTTTACAATGAGCAGTTCTTC
TRBD1 TRBJ1-2 NA TRBV20-1 CSAYFRGLYGYTF TGCAGTGCCTACTTCAGGGGGCTCTATGGCTACACCTTC